These 7 T cell receptor beta chains were sequenced from one sample in a study of graft-versus-host responses after intestinal transplantation. No antigen has been assigned to these receptors. Profiled with immunoSEQ multiplex PCR; TCRdb holds only in-frame clones, not every one. The data hold approximately 90,000 clones, with roughly 90% observed a single time. Sequencing was performed on unstimulated CD4+ T cells sorted from spleen or lymph node cells, taken before transplant. Receptors were obtained from a human donor who was the organ donor for an intestinal transplant.

The chain combines TRBV11-2 with TRBJ1-1, with D unclear. CDR3 length: 15 amino acids. Trimming left V 2 bases short and J 0 bases short, with 10 bases between. Germline CDR1 and CDR2: SGHAT and FQNNGV. This chain's CDR3 is CASSLYERVNTEAFF. Written as DNA, the CDR3 is TGTGCCAGCAGCTTATATGAGAGGGTGAACACTGAAGCTTTCTTT.

The chain recombines TRBV6-6 with TRBJ2-7, with TRBD2 as a possible D gene (5 bases). The CDR3 covers 15 residues. Germline V gene data show CDR1 as MNHNY and CDR2 as SVGAGI (reference sequence). Trimming removed 6 bases from V and 6 bases from J, with 21 bases in between. The CDR3 DNA sequence: TGTGCCAGCAGGCCCGTCGGTGAGGGTCGTCGCGAGCAGTACTTC. It yields the protein CASRPVGEGRREQYF.

The rearrangement uses TRBV19 and TRBJ2-7; TRBD2 matches at 11 bases. Germline lookup yields CDR1 LNHDA and CDR2 SQIVND (reference sequence). The CDR3 runs to 15 residues. Trimming cost V 10 bases and J 1 base; bases outside gene matches: 9. The CDR3 sequence is CATAALAGVSYEQYF. For the CDR3, the DNA is TGTGCCACTGCGGCACTAGCGGGAGTATCCTACGAGCAGTACTTC.

This clone was found a few times. The rearrangement uses TRBV30 and TRBJ1-5; D perhaps matches TRBD1 (6 bases). From germline, CDR1 is GTSNPN and CDR2 SVGIG (reference sequence). The CDR3 loop spans 11 amino acids. Trimming left V 4 bases short and J 9 bases short, with 10 bases between. CDR3 nucleotide sequence: TGTGCCTGGAATGTAGGGGGGCCCCAGCATTTT. It yields the protein CAWNVGGPQHF. The whole variable domain, remainder taken from reference TRBV30 and TRBJ1-5, is SQTIHQWPATLVQPVGSPLSLECTVEGTSNPNLYWYRQAAGRGLQLLFYSVGIGQISSEVPQNLSASRPQDRQFILSSKKLLLSDSGFYLCAWNVGGPQHFGDGTRLSIL.

In this sample, this clone turned up a few times. The V gene is TRBV11-2, the J gene TRBJ2-1, with D maybe TRBD2 (6 bases). V dropped 5 bases and J dropped 6 bases, with 17 bases sitting between them. The CDR3 contains 15 residues. Germline-derived CDR1 and CDR2 are SGHAT and FQNNGV. This CDR3 reads CASSTIRGKGNEQFF. As DNA, the CDR3 is TGTGCCAGCAGCACGATCCGGGGGAAGGGCAATGAGCAGTTCTTC.

The rearrangement joins TRBV19 to TRBJ1-2, with 7 bases fitting TRBD1. V was pared by 5 bases and J by 4 bases, with 13 bases of the junction left unmatched. The CDR3 runs 16 residues. CDR1 and CDR2 (germline): LNHDA, SQIVND (reference sequence). The CDR3 reads CASSPRQGWDLYGYTF. The CDR3 DNA is TGTGCCAGTAGTCCGAGACAGGGTTGGGACCTCTATGGCTACACCTTC.

This clone appeared a few times. The rearrangement uses TRBV29-1 and TRBJ1-5, with D unclear. Germline loops: CDR1 SQVTM, CDR2 ANQGSEA. The CDR3 consists of 12 residues. Between the trimmed V and J ends, which lost 4 bases and 4 bases, there was a span of 8 bases. CDR3 amino acids: CSVGARNQPQHF. CDR3 nucleotides: TGCAGCGTTGGGGCAAGAAATCAGCCCCAGCATTTT.